This T cell receptor (beta chain) was captured in a study of T cells in Graves' hyperthyroidism and ophthalmopathy. Study results and limitations: A model built on 13 V-J features separated ophthalmopathy from stable hyperthyroidism.

Researchers took RNA transcripts and amplified the TCR beta CDR3 regions from them. A first-round RT-PCR of the TCR CDR3 used the HTBI primer set. TCRdb itself ran the multiplex PCR reads through MiXCR, one entry per CDR3 protein. The profile shows roughly 720,000 distinct CDR3 sequences, 17% of them singletons. Lactation, pregnancy, other autoimmune disease or uncontrolled infection excluded patients. This clonotype was found a few times. Its antigen is still unknown. Trimming took 4 bases from V and 6 from J; bases not matched to a gene: 9. CDR1 is SGDLS, CDR2 YYNGEE, per germline. This CDR3 is built from 14 residues.

The sample was blood. The sequence was collected from a man aged 50 or older with Graves' hyperthyroidism. The rearrangement uses TRBV9 and TRBJ2-7, with TRBD1 matching 8 bases. The chain's CDR3 is CASSKRTGSAEQYF. The DNA of the CDR3 is TGTGCCAGCAGCAAACGGACAGGGTCAGCCGAGCAGTACTTC.